This T cell receptor (beta chain) was recorded in a study of human T cells and chemical hapten exposure. There are 13 residues in the CDR3. CDR1 KGHSH and CDR2 LQKENI come from the germline V gene. The germline V and J ends were trimmed by 3 bases and 2 bases, with 7 bases remaining between them. This clonotype was picked up a small number of times. The time point: patch test 2, 6 weeks after DPC sensitization. The sample's treatment: therapeutic diphenylcyclopropenone sensitization with weekly scalp DPC. TCRdb called the RACE reads again in MiXCR, with one record for every CDR3 protein. Here the sample spans fewer than 150,000 distinct CDR3 sequences, 12% being singletons.

V gene TRBV18 combines with J gene TRBJ1-2; D is undetermined. The receptor was isolated from a woman in her forties or fifties with alopecia areata. Some clones in this sample may be carry-over from other donors' samples. The source was whole blood, collected in connection with sensitization to the hapten diphenylcyclopropenone (DPC). The chain's CDR3 is CASSPEGNYGYTF. CDR3 coding DNA: TGTGCCAGCTCACCGGAAGGGAACTATGGCTACACCTTC.